The 15 T cell receptor beta chains in this list originate from one sample, sequenced in a study of blood T cell repertoires in COVID-19. Clones were sequenced by immunoSEQ multiplex PCR, and TCRdb holds only the in-frame ones, with some missing. The sample includes roughly 87,000 clones, about 87% of them seen just once. The sample taken for sequencing was peripheral blood. The receptors were sampled from a man aged 35-49 years with acute or convalescent COVID-19.

V is TRBV15 and J is TRBJ2-6; D possibly corresponds to TRBD1 (5 bases). Germline CDR1 and CDR2: LNHNV and YYDKDF (reference sequence). The ends were cut back, 3 bases at V and 2 bases at J, with 14 bases in the middle. CDR3 size: 17 residues. CDR3 sequence reads: CATSRDNLLTGANVLTF. CDR3 sequence (DNA): TGTGCCACCAGCAGGGACAACTTGCTAACTGGGGCCAACGTCCTGACTTTC.

This clone occurred a few times. The chain couples TRBV6-5 to TRBJ1-3; tentative D call: TRBD1 (5 bases). Germline values: CDR1 MNHEY, CDR2 SVGAGI. The CDR3 contains 15 residues. Trimming stripped 2 bases from V and 4 bases from J, with 12 bases between. DNA for the CDR3: TGTGCCAGCAGTTACGCCAGGGCCTCCGGAAACACCATATATTTT. Translated, it gives CASSYARASGNTIYF.

CDR3: CASSLQLGEANEQFF. The CDR3 DNA sequence: TGTGCCAGCAGCCTCCAGCTAGGGGAGGCCAATGAGCAGTTCTTC. This sequence joins TRBV7-8 and TRBJ2-1; tentative D call: TRBD2 (6 bases). The CDR3 runs to 15 residues. The germline V gene has CDR1 SGHVS and CDR2 FQNEAQ. V was pared by 5 bases and J by 6 bases, with 17 bases between.

The chain recombines TRBV30 with TRBJ2-1; D perhaps matches TRBD2 (6 bases). The V gene lost 4 bases and the J gene lost 0 bases, with 16 bases spanning the gap. In germline, CDR1 is GTSNPN, CDR2 SVGIG (reference sequence). The CDR3 is 16 residues long. The CDR3 DNA follows: TGTGCCTGGAACAGCCGGGGAGGAAGCTCCTACAATGAGCAGTTCTTC. This translates into CAWNSRGGSSYNEQFF.

The chain employs TRBV19 and TRBJ1-2; D possibly corresponds to TRBD1 (5 bases). CDR1 LNHDA and CDR2 SQIVND come from the germline V gene (reference sequence). The CDR3 totals 14 residues. Trimming stripped 8 bases from V and 2 bases from J, with 15 bases between. CDR3 loop: CASFRARVNYGYTF. The CDR3 DNA reads as TGTGCCAGTTTTAGGGCCAGGGTGAACTATGGCTACACCTTC.

In its sample, this clone was seen once. V and J are TRBV27 and TRBJ1-5; D not certain. The length of the CDR3 is 15 residues. Germline V gives CDR1 MNHEY, CDR2 SMNVEV (reference sequence). Trimming took off 2 bases at V and 1 base at J, with 9 bases between the two ends. CDR3 sequence: CASSLRGMSNQPQHF. CDR3 coding DNA: TGTGCCAGCAGTTTAAGAGGGATGAGCAATCAGCCCCAGCATTTT.

The gene calls are TRBV7-2 and TRBJ2-1; D possibly corresponds to TRBD2 (5 bases). This CDR3 has 15 residues. The germline CDR1 and CDR2 sequences are SGHTA and FQGNSA. Trimming stripped 5 bases from V and 8 bases from J, with 19 bases between. The CDR3 coding sequence is TGTGCCAGCAGCGGTCTTCCGGCGGGTCTCGATGAGCAGTTCTTC. Its protein is CASSGLPAGLDEQFF.

This sequence joins TRBV11-2 and TRBJ2-7; 8 bases agree with TRBD1. Germline CDR1 is SGHAT and CDR2 is FQNNGV. The CDR3 has 13 amino acids. With 6 bases clipped from V and 3 bases from J, the junction kept 4 bases outside the gene matches. The CDR3 DNA is TGTGCCAGCAGACTACAGGGGGGCTACGAGCAGTACTTC. Protein sequence: CASRLQGGYEQYF.

V usage is TRBV5-4 and J usage is TRBJ2-7; perhaps TRBD1 as D (5 bases). V lost 2 bases and J 5 bases, leaving 14 bases between the germline ends. This CDR3 contains 14 residues. CDR1 SGHNT and CDR2 YYREEE come from the germline V gene (reference sequence). This CDR3 reads CASSFTGTRHEQYF. The CDR3 nucleotides are TGTGCCAGCAGCTTTACAGGAACCAGACACGAGCAGTACTTC.

The chain is built from TRBV4-1 and TRBJ2-1, with TRBD1 as a possible D gene (6 bases). Looked up from germline, CDR1 is MGHRA and CDR2 is YSYEKL. Trimming stripped 2 bases from V and 6 bases from J, with 17 bases between. This CDR3 has 16 amino acids. The CDR3 coding sequence is TGCGCCAGCAGCCAACGGGACATGGGCGCCCTCAATGAGCAGTTCTTC. Protein: CASSQRDMGALNEQFF.

V usage is TRBV4-2 and J usage is TRBJ2-7; 9 nucleotides line up with TRBD2. The V gene's germline CDR1 is LGHNA and CDR2 YNFKEQ. V was clipped by 1 base and J by 5 bases; unmatched bases: 6. This CDR3 comprises 15 residues. In nucleotides, the CDR3 is TGTGCCAGCAGCCAAGGGGCTAGCGGGACAGACGAGCAGTACTTC. Translated, it gives CASSQGASGTDEQYF.

The V call is TRBV7-2, the J call TRBJ1-5, with 8 positions matching TRBD1. After removal of 2 bases from V and 4 bases from J, the junction contained 4 bases not matched to a gene. CDR1 and CDR2 from the germline V gene are SGHTA and FQGNSA. CDR3 size: 15 residues. In DNA form, the CDR3 reads TGTGCCAGCAGCTTAAGGACAGGGTTAAATCAGCCCCAGCATTTT. Translation gives CASSLRTGLNQPQHF.

This clone was found a few times. The chain couples TRBV5-1 to TRBJ2-1; 7 nucleotides match TRBD2. The germline V gene encodes CDR1 SGHRS and CDR2 YFSETQ. The CDR3 has 15 residues. Trimming cost V 4 bases and J 7 bases; bases outside gene matches: 11. DNA of the CDR3: TGCGCCAGCAGCCTGCGGGAGTCATTCGGGAATGAGCAGTTCTTC. It is translated as CASSLRESFGNEQFF.

The chain is built from TRBV7-9 and TRBJ2-1; TRBD2 matches 9 bases. The CDR3 consists of 16 residues. Germline CDR1 and CDR2: SEHNR and FQNEAQ (reference sequence). The junction had 7 bases not matched to a gene; V was cut back by 4 bases and J by 3 bases. The CDR3, as DNA: TGTGCCAGCAGCTACGCCTCTAGCGGGAACTACAATGAGCAGTTCTTC. It yields the protein CASSYASSGNYNEQFF.

The chain combines TRBV6-2 or TRBV6-3 with TRBJ2-3; 10 bases match TRBD2. In germline, CDR1 is MNHEY, CDR2 SVGEGT. J gave up 1 base and V 3 bases, and 4 bases lay outside the gene matches. The CDR3 loop spans 16 amino acids. The CDR3 DNA reads TGTGCCAGCAGTTATATAGCGGGGGGTGGCACAGATACGCAGTATTTT. This codes for CASSYIAGGGTDTQYF.